This record covers a single T cell receptor (beta chain). Its specificity is not known. The sample comes from a study of T cell repertoires in aging, cancer and after chemotherapy. TRB rearrangements spanning V, D and J were amplified using mixed TRB-A/B primers. Via MiXCR, TCRdb re-called the multiplex PCR reads, giving one row per CDR3 protein. The profile shows around 13,000 distinct CDR3 sequences, over 25% of them singletons. Peripheral blood genomic DNA, not sorted cells or RNA, was the template. Study-level points and caveats: The repertoire data cannot show anything about immunological memory following chemotherapy. Across the chemotherapy interval, each cancer cohort showed higher median generation probability, suggesting thymic rebound. In cancer patients, declining TCR diversity with age involved lost richness and lost evenness. Compared with age-matched healthy donors, untreated hematological or solid cancer patients showed higher blood TCR clonality.

This receptor was identified in a human donor in good health. Sequenced input: blood.

CDR3 coding DNA: TGTGCCAGCAGCCAAGGAGACTCAGTAGGGCACAATTCACCCCTCCACTTT. Protein product: CASSQGDSVGHNSPLHF. The chain recombines TRBV3-2 with TRBJ1-6. TRBV3-2 is noted as a pseudogene. The CDR3 spans 17 residues.